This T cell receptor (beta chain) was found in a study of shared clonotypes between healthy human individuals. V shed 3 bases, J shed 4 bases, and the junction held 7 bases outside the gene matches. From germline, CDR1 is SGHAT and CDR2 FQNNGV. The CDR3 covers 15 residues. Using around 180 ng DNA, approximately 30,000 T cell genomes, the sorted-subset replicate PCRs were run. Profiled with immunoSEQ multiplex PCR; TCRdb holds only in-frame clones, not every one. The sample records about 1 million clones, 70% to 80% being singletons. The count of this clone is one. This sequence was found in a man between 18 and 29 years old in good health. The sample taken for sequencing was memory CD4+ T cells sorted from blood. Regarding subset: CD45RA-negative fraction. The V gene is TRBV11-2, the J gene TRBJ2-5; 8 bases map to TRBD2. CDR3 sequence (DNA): TGTGCCAGCAGCTTGGTCGGGGGGGCCTCAGAGACCCAGTACTTC. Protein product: CASSLVGGASETQYF.